This entry describes one T cell receptor (beta chain). The data belong to a study of PD-1 blockade in mismatch repair-deficient tumors. Only in-frame clones appear in the TCRdb table, and some are missing; sequencing was by immunoSEQ multiplex PCR. The sample carries 30,000 to 45,000 clones, more than 75% recorded once. This material consisted of peripheral blood, taken approximately 80 weeks after starting pembrolizumab. This TCR was sampled from an adult with mismatch repair-deficient cancer.

CDR3 sequence reads: CASSQRRSSGANVLTF. The CDR3 DNA sequence: TGTGCCAGCAGCCAAAGACGGAGCTCTGGGGCCAACGTCCTGACTTTC. The rearrangement uses TRBV11-2 and TRBJ2-6; D uncertain. From germline, CDR1 is SGHAT and CDR2 FQNNGV. The V gene lost 5 bases and the J gene lost 0 bases, with 11 bases spanning the gap. CDR3 size: 16 residues.